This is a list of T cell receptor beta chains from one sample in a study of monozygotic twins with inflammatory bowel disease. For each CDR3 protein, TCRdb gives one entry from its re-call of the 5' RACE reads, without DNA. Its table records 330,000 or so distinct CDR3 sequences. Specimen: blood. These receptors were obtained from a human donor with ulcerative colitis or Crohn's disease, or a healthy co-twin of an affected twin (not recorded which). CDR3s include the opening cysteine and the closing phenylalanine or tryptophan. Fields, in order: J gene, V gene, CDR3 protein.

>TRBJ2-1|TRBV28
CASSLAAGGPGEQFF
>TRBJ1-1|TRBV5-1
CASSWGDRTGNTEAFF
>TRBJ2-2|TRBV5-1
CASSRDRGNTGELFF
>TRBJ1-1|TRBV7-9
CASIPTGDILHTEAFF
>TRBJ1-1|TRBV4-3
CASSQAGSPEAFF
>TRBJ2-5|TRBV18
CASFTTGGDGETQYF
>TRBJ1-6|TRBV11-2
CASSFRGAKDSPLHF
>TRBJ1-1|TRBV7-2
CASSSGSGPEAFF
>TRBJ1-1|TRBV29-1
CSVGGTGGEMNTEAFF
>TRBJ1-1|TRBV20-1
CSADNQGVSEAFF
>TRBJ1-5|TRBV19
CASSIGQNQPQHF
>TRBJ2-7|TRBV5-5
CASSPAGTDYEQYF
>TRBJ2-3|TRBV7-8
CASSLVHVASGRLAQYF
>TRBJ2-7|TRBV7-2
CASSLGIRGEGYEQYF
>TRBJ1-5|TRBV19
CASSERGNNQPQHF
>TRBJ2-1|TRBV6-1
CASSGTSGSNEQFF
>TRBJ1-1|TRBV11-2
CASSFGGITEAFF
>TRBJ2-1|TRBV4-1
CASSQENQYGEQFF
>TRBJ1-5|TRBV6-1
CASSEGVALEPQHF
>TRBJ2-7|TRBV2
CASSGAAGLDEQYF
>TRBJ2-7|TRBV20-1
CSARDLTGGQLSSYEQYF
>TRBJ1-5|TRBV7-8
CASSLAAVFSNQPQHF
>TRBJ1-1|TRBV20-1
CSARDPKTEAFF
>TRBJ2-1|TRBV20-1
CSARGLAGEQFF
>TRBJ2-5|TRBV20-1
CSARRLRQGQETQYF
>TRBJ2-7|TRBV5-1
CASSLNRIYEQYF
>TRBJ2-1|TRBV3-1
CASSQGVSGRSYNEQFF
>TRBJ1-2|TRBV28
CASSLRDRVGGYTF
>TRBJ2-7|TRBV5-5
CASSADGGLRAEHF
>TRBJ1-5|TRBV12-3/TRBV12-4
CASSFDPTGVQNQPQHF
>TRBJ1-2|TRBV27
CASALAPDYGYTF
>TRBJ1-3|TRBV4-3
CASSHPGRDLWYIYF
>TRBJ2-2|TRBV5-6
CASSLPQHLNTGELFF
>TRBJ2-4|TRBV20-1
CSARAGTSNIQYF
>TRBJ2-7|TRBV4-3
CASSQGVTFSYEQYF
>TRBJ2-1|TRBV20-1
CSARTSGSGHEQFF
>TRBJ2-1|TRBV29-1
CSVASGSNKQFF
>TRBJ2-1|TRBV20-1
CSAREVRSYNEQFF
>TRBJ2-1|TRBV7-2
CASSIKSGALTYNEQFF
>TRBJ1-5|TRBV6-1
CASGGAFNQPQHF
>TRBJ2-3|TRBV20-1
CSARVPGQGRTDTQYF
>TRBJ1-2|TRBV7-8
CASSRDRGSGYTF
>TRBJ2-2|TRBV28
CASLDFYTGELFF
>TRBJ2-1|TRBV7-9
CASSGLASSYNEQFF
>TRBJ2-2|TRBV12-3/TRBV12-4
CASRPPKQAANTGELFF